This T cell receptor (beta chain) was captured in a study of T cell responses to AZD1222 COVID-19 vaccine. Trimming took 8 bases from V and 4 from J, leaving 23 bases between them. Germline V gene sequence: CDR1 MDHEN, CDR2 SYDVKM. There are 16 residues in the CDR3. Here immunoSEQ multiplex PCR was the method, and the copy in TCRdb shows in-frame clones only, minus some. The sample consists of over 150,000 clones, approximately 87% of them appearing once. Concerning this clone itself: Its antigen is undetermined.

General study findings and limits: Sampled repertoires all dated from after the peak T cell response. Spike-specific TCR breadth and depth both grew after two AZD1222 doses.

The sample here was peripheral blood, taken on day 0 of MenACWY control vaccination. The source of this sequence is an adult in good health. The chain combines TRBV28 with TRBJ1-1; possibly TRBD1 for D (5 bases). The CDR3 spells CASWVPLGAAGTEAFF. In DNA, the CDR3 is TGTGCCAGCTGGGTCCCCTTAGGGGCCGCTGGCACTGAAGCTTTCTTT.